The sequence of this TCR beta chain was determined in a study of OX40 agonist ivuxolimab in advanced cancers. Study overall: The study treated patients with ivuxolimab, an agonistic anti-OX40 (CD134) antibody. Partial responses occurred in Three dose-escalation patients, one with hepatocellular carcinoma and two with cutaneous melanoma.

Details on this clone: Antigen: not known.

Notes on the study in general: In the 0.1 to 3.0 mg/kg range, CD4+ and CD8+ blood T cells had expanded clonally by week 6.

The CDR3 consists of 15 residues. Germline loops: CDR1 MGHRA, CDR2 YSYEKL. V lost 4 bases to trimming and J lost 3 bases; unmatched junction nucleotides: 8. Sequenced by immunoSEQ multiplex PCR; TCRdb stores in-frame clones only, minus some. The repertoire holds around 140,000 clones, with roughly 91% as singletons. Researchers took blood at baseline, on cycle 4 day 1, and on cycle 7 day 1. The starting material was CD4+ or CD8+ T cells sorted from blood, obtained in a trial of the OX40 agonist ivuxolimab. This TCR came from an adult with an advanced solid tumor such as melanoma, head and neck, liver or kidney cancer. The chain carries TRBV4-1 and TRBJ1-1; 7 nucleotides agree with TRBD1. In DNA, the CDR3 is TGCGCCAGCAGCCGACGGGGACAGACTTACACTGAAGCTTTCTTT. Encoded protein: CASSRRGQTYTEAFF.